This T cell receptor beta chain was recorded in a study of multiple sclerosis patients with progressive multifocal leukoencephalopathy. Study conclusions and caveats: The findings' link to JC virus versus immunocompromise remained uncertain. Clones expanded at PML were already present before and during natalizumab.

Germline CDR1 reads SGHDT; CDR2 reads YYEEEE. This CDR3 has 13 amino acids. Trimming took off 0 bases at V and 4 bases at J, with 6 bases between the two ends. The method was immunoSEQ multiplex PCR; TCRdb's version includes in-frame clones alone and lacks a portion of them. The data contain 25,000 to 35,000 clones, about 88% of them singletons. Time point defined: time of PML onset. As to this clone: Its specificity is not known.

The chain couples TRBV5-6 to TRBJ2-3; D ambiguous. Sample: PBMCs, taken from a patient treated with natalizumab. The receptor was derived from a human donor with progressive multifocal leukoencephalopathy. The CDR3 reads CASSLDLSDTQYF. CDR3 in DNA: TGTGCCAGCAGCTTGGACTTATCAGATACGCAGTATTTT.